The 24 T cell receptor beta chains presented below share a single source sample, sequenced in a study of technical replicates of blood from four donors. The data were produced by immunoSEQ multiplex PCR, yet TCRdb's version contains in-frame clones alone and is incomplete. The repertoire holds 15,000 or so clones, with about 86% as singletons. The source material was PBMCs. These receptors were taken from a human donor in good health.

This chain joins TRBV30 and TRBJ1-1; a possible D gene is TRBD1 (5 bases). CDR1 is GTSNPN, CDR2 SVGIG, per germline (reference sequence). V gave up 0 bases and J gave up 0 bases, with 11 bases separating them. The CDR3 runs 15 residues. The CDR3 sequence: CAWSVDSGMNTEAFF. The DNA of the CDR3 is TGTGCCTGGAGTGTAGACAGTGGAATGAACACTGAAGCTTTCTTT.

In its sample, this clone was seen a few times. V and J are TRBV2 and TRBJ1-1, with D hard to call. The CDR3 is made up of 14 amino acids. Trimming removed 7 bases at V and 4 bases at J, with 16 bases between. Germline V gives CDR1 SNHLY, CDR2 FYNNEI. The DNA for the CDR3 is TGTGCCAGCACCCCGGACCGGGAGGGCACTGAAGCTTTCTTT. As protein: CASTPDREGTEAFF.

This chain links TRBV5-1 with TRBJ1-1; possibly TRBD1 for D (6 bases). CDR1 and CDR2 (germline): SGHRS, YFSETQ. V was cut by 0 bases and J by 10 bases, with 13 bases left in between. This CDR3 spans 13 amino acids. The CDR3 bases are TGCGCCAGCAGCTTGGACGGACAGTGGGGAGCTTTCTTT. Residues: CASSLDGQWGAFF.

This rearrangement joins TRBV5-1 to TRBJ2-5, with D perhaps matching TRBD2 (5 bases). The CDR3 runs 15 residues. CDR1 is SGHRS, CDR2 YFSETQ, per germline. V dropped 2 bases and J dropped 1 base, with 12 bases sitting between them. The chain's CDR3 is CASSLGAAFQETQYF. CDR3 bases: TGCGCCAGCAGCTTAGGAGCGGCCTTCCAAGAGACCCAGTACTTC.

For the CDR3, the DNA is TGCGCCAGCAGCTTGGCCGGACAGGAGCAGGGTGAGCAGTTCTTC. Translated: CASSLAGQEQGEQFF. The rearrangement joins TRBV5-1 to TRBJ2-1, with 7 bases aligning to TRBD1. The CDR3 is made up of 15 amino acids. Germline lookup yields CDR1 SGHRS and CDR2 YFSETQ. The V segment lost 0 bases and the J segment 9 bases; nucleotides outside the gene matches: 9.

The chain has TRBV18 and TRBJ2-2; 10 bases are a match to TRBD2. CDR1 is KGHSH and CDR2 is LQKENI in the germline V gene. This CDR3 is 17 amino acids long. V lost 2 bases, J lost 4 bases, and 7 bases stayed unmatched. CDR3 protein: CASSPRTSGAVTGELFF. CDR3 nucleotide sequence: TGTGCCAGCTCACCAAGAACTAGCGGGGCTGTCACCGGGGAGCTGTTTTTT.

This chain links TRBV30 with TRBJ2-4; D might be TRBD2 (5 bases). This CDR3 has 13 residues. Germline CDR1 and CDR2: GTSNPN and SVGIG (reference sequence). The DNA for the CDR3 is TGTTCGGTGGAAAGGGAGGCCAAAAACATTCAGTACTTC. Amino acids: CSVEREAKNIQYF.

This chain links TRBV28 with TRBJ2-1, with TRBD2 matching 8 bases. Germline-derived CDR1 and CDR2 are MDHEN and SYDVKM. V lost 8 bases, J lost 7 bases, and 13 bases stayed unmatched. The CDR3 loop spans 15 amino acids. CDR3 nucleotides: TGTGCCAGCCAGAAAGCGGGAGTGTCGGGGAATGAGCAGTTCTTC. Translated: CASQKAGVSGNEQFF. The full variable domain, its missing parts supplied by reference TRBV28 and TRBJ2-1, is DVKVTQSSRYLVKRTGEKVFLECVQDMDHENMFWYRQDPGLGLRLIYFSYDVKMKEKGDIPEGYSVSREKKERFSLILESASTNQTSMYLCASQKAGVSGNEQFFGPGTRLTVL.

The CDR3 here is CASSLGLQGAYEQYF. Here the CDR3 DNA reads TGCGCCAGCAGCTTGGGTCTGCAGGGGGCCTACGAGCAGTACTTC. The chain employs TRBV5-1 and TRBJ2-7; 7 positions agree with TRBD1. There are 15 residues in the CDR3. Germline V gene sequence: CDR1 SGHRS, CDR2 YFSETQ. Losses at the gene ends were 0 bases for V and 2 bases for J; bases not matched to a gene: 5.

The genes are TRBV25-1 and TRBJ1-4, with 9 nucleotides matching TRBD1. Germline V lookup: CDR1 MGHDK, CDR2 SYGVNS. V lost 5 bases to trimming and J lost 0 bases; unmatched junction nucleotides: 10. The CDR3 has 18 amino acids. In DNA form, the CDR3 reads TGTGCCAGCAGTACCCCCGGGACAGGGTATGCAACTAATGAAAAACTGTTTTTT. It specifies CASSTPGTGYATNEKLFF. The variable domain in full, with the rest retrieved from reference TRBV25-1 and TRBJ1-4, is EADIYQTPRYLVIGTGKKITLECSQTMGHDKMYWYQQDPGMELHLIHYSYGVNSTEKGDLSSESTVSRIRTEHFPLTLESARPSHTSQYLCASSTPGTGYATNEKLFFGSGTQLSVL.

The chain employs TRBV15 and TRBJ2-4, with TRBD2 matching over 9 bases. Germline loops: CDR1 LNHNV, CDR2 YYDKDF (reference sequence). The CDR3 contains 17 residues. V lost 8 bases to trimming and J lost 3 bases; unmatched junction nucleotides: 14. CDR3 sequence reads: CATCAGGRGSGKNIQYF. The CDR3 DNA follows: TGTGCCACCTGTGCTGGCGGGAGGGGGTCAGGCAAAAACATTCAGTACTTC.

CDR3 protein: CASSLPGVRTEAFF. The CDR3 nucleotides read TGTGCCAGCAGCTTACCAGGGGTACGGACTGAAGCTTTCTTT. V is TRBV11-2 and J is TRBJ1-1; TRBD1 might be the D (6 bases). This CDR3 has 14 residues. Germline V gene lookup returns CDR1 SGHAT and CDR2 FQNNGV. The germline V and J ends were trimmed by 2 bases and 5 bases, with 12 bases remaining between them.

The sample holds one count of this clone. The CDR3 DNA reads TGTGCCAGCAGTGACGGGACTAGCACCGGGGAGCTGTTTTTT. Its translation is CASSDGTSTGELFF. This chain links TRBV6-4 with TRBJ2-2; 8 nucleotides line up with TRBD2. CDR3 length: 14 amino acids. The ends lost 2 bases at V and 4 bases at J; junction bases unmatched: 0. Looked up from germline, CDR1 is MRHNA and CDR2 is SNTAGT.

The V and J genes are TRBV7-8 and TRBJ2-5, with unresolved D. Trimming cost V 1 base and J 1 base, with 13 bases left between them. The CDR3 covers 16 residues. Germline V CDR1 and CDR2: SGHVS, FQNEAQ. CDR3 amino acids: CASSLVGWASQETQYF. CDR3 DNA: TGTGCCAGCAGCTTAGTCGGTTGGGCCTCCCAAGAGACCCAGTACTTC.

This chain joins TRBV18 and TRBJ2-7; 7 bases agree with TRBD1. The CDR3 contains 15 residues. CDR1 KGHSH and CDR2 LQKENI come from the germline V gene. V was pared by 0 bases and J by 1 base, with 3 bases of the junction left unmatched. This chain's CDR3 is CASSPPGTVSYEQYF. The CDR3 region has the DNA TGTGCCAGCTCACCACCCGGGACAGTATCCTACGAGCAGTACTTC.

The chain carries TRBV6-5 and TRBJ1-1, with D perhaps TRBD1 (6 bases). V was clipped by 7 bases and J by 3 bases, with 9 bases between them. This CDR3 comprises 12 residues. CDR1 and CDR2 from the germline V gene are MNHEY and SVGAGI. This CDR3 is CASNRVDTEAFF. As DNA, the CDR3 is TGTGCCAGCAACAGGGTGGACACTGAAGCTTTCTTT.

CDR3 coding DNA: TGCAGCGTTGTATTGGGGGCAGACACAGATACGCAGTATTTT. Translation gives CSVVLGADTDTQYF. The genes are TRBV29-1 and TRBJ2-3, with D maybe TRBD1 (6 bases). The V end lost 4 bases, the J end lost 2 bases, and 13 bases lay between the germline ends. Germline CDR1 and CDR2: SQVTM and ANQGSEA. This CDR3 comprises 14 residues.

In its sample, this clone was seen once. The gene calls are TRBV5-1 and TRBJ2-5, with D perhaps TRBD1 (6 bases). V lost 5 bases, J lost 1 base, and 15 bases lay in between. CDR3 length: 15 amino acids. CDR1 is SGHRS, CDR2 YFSETQ, per germline. For the CDR3, the DNA is TGCGCCAGCAGTTGGTCCGGGACAAGCCAAGAGACCCAGTACTTC. It yields the protein CASSWSGTSQETQYF.

The chain links TRBV6-1 to TRBJ2-5; D call uncertain. In germline, CDR1 is MNHNS, CDR2 SASEGT. Trimming left V 2 bases short and J 0 bases short, with 10 bases between. The CDR3 runs 15 residues. The CDR3 nucleotides are TGTGCCAGCAGTGAAAATCCACTTCACCAAGAGACCCAGTACTTC. This gives the protein CASSENPLHQETQYF.

The chain recombines TRBV7-3 with TRBJ2-2, with TRBD2 matching 9 bases. This CDR3 comprises 15 residues. In germline, CDR1 is SGHTA, CDR2 FQGTGA. Unmatched junction bases numbered 8, after V lost 5 bases and J lost 7 bases. The CDR3 sequence: CASSNSGSVSGELFF. CDR3 bases: TGTGCCAGCAGCAATAGCGGGAGTGTGAGCGGGGAGCTGTTTTTT.

V gene TRBV19 combines with J gene TRBJ1-2; 7 bases are shared with TRBD1. V lost 7 bases and J lost 8; bases outside the gene matches: 13. CDR1 and CDR2 from the germline V gene are LNHDA and SQIVND (reference sequence). This CDR3 has 14 residues. The CDR3 region is CASTLAGQRGGYTF. Written as DNA, the CDR3 is TGTGCCAGTACCCTGGCGGGACAGAGGGGCGGCTACACCTTC.

The chain joins TRBV19 to TRBJ1-2, with 9 bases that match TRBD1. The J segment lost 4 bases and the V segment lost 6 bases, leaving 6 bases of the junction unmatched. The CDR3 has 14 amino acids. The germline V gene encodes CDR1 LNHDA and CDR2 SQIVND (reference sequence). CDR3 region: CASRKQGAGYGYTF. The CDR3 nucleotides are TGTGCCAGTAGAAAACAGGGGGCAGGCTATGGCTACACCTTC.

The chain employs TRBV11-2 and TRBJ2-7; 14 positions match TRBD2. This CDR3 spans 19 amino acids. Germline assignment: CDR1 SGHAT and CDR2 FQNNGV. V was pared by 4 bases and J by 1 base, with 12 bases of the junction left unmatched. The CDR3 DNA reads as TGTGCCAGCAGCTCCCTAAGGGGGACTAGCGGGAGTAAATCCTACGAGCAGTACTTC. As protein: CASSSLRGTSGSKSYEQYF.

The chain links TRBV6-1 to TRBJ2-7, with TRBD2 as a possible D gene (6 bases). Per germline, CDR1 MNHNS and CDR2 SASEGT. Trimming pared 4 bases from V and 2 bases from J, leaving 21 bases between. The CDR3 consists of 17 residues. CDR3 in amino acids: CASSASGPGTLTYEQYF. The CDR3 DNA reads TGTGCCAGCAGTGCCTCAGGCCCCGGGACTCTCACCTACGAGCAGTACTTC.